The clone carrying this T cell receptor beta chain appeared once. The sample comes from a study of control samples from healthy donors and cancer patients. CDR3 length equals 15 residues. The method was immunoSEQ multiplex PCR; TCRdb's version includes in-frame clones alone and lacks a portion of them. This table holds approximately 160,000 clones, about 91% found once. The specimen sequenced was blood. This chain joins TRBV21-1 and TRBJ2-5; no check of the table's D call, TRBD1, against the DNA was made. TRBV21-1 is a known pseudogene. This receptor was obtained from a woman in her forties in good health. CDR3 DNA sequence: TGTGCCAGCAGCAAAGCGAGACAGGGTAGAAAGACCCAGTACTTC. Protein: CASSKARQGRKTQYF.